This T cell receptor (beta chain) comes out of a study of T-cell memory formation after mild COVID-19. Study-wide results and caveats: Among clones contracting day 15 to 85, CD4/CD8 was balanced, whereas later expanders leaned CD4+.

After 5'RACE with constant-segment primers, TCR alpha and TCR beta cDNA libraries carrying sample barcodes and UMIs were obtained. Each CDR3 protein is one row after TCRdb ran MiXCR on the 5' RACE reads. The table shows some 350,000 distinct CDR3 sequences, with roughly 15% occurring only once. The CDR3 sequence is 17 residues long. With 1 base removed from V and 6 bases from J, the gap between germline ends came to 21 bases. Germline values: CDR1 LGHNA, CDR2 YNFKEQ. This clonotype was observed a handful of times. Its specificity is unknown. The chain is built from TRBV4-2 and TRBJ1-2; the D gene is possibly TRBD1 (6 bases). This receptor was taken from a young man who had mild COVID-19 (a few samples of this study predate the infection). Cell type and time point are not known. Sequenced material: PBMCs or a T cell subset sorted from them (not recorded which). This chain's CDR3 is CASSQGSERGWLDGYTF. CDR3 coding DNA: TGTGCCAGCAGCCAAGGTTCCGAAAGGGGGTGGCTTGATGGCTACACCTTC.